This T cell receptor beta chain derives from a study of CD8 T cells in ankylosing spondylitis. Study results and limitations: A CD8+ phenotype characterized the disease-linked clones, which were relatively rare in peripheral blood.

In regard to this clonotype: Its antigen is as yet unknown.

In making TCR beta libraries, quantitative 5'-RACE with molecular barcodes was used. TCRdb analysed the 5' RACE reads with MiXCR anew, one entry per CDR3 protein. The profile shows around 300,000 distinct CDR3 sequences, roughly 20% of them singletons. This TCR derives from a female donor with ankylosing spondylitis or in good health (not recorded which). What was sequenced was blood, either unsorted or a sorted T cell fraction (not recorded which).

CDR3 sequence (DNA): TGCAGTGCACCCGGACTAGCCCTCTATGGCTACACCTTC. It codes for CSAPGLALYGYTF. The chain uses TRBV20-1 and TRBJ1-2; D unresolved. Trimming stripped 6 bases from V and 4 bases from J, with 15 bases between. This CDR3 is 13 amino acids long. CDR1 is DFQATT and CDR2 is SNEGSKA in the germline V gene (reference sequence).